The 32 T cell receptor beta chains reported below all come from one sample, sequenced in a study of T cells after yellow fever vaccination. MiXCR was run by TCRdb on the 5' RACE reads, yielding one entry per CDR3 protein. The sample holds some 300,000 distinct CDR3 sequences, about 10% seen once. Sequences were derived from CD4+ T cells sorted from PBMCs, sampled 5 days after the yellow fever booster vaccination. These receptor sequences come from a man younger than 35 who received the YFV17D yellow fever vaccine.

This clonotype appeared a few times. The gene calls are TRBV9 and TRBJ1-2; 10 nucleotides line up with TRBD1. Looked up from germline, CDR1 is SGDLS and CDR2 is YYNGEE. After removal of 3 bases from V and 8 bases from J, the junction contained 4 bases not matched to a gene. This CDR3 is built from 13 residues. The CDR3 nucleotides read TGTGCCAGCAGCGAGGACAGGGGGTTAGGCTACACCTTC. Its protein is CASSEDRGLGYTF.

The chain carries TRBV5-8 and TRBJ2-3; D might be TRBD2 (7 bases). CDR1 is SGHTS and CDR2 is YDEGEE in the germline V gene. The V gene lost 7 bases and the J gene lost 12 bases, with 15 bases spanning the gap. There are 11 residues in the CDR3. The DNA for the CDR3 is TGTGCCAGCGCCCCTGGGGGGGGCCAGTATTTT. As protein: CASAPGGGQYF.

This rearrangement joins TRBV7-9 to TRBJ1-1; possible D gene TRBD1, 6 bases. The V gene lost 1 base and the J gene lost 5 bases, with 8 bases spanning the gap. The CDR3 consists of 13 residues. CDR1 and CDR2 (germline): SEHNR, FQNEAQ (reference sequence). The CDR3: CASSLEGETEAFF. CDR3 bases: TGTGCCAGCAGCTTAGAGGGGGAGACTGAAGCTTTCTTT.

V usage is TRBV30 and J usage is TRBJ1-1; D unresolved. CDR1 and CDR2 (germline): GTSNPN, SVGIG (reference sequence). This CDR3 spans 14 amino acids. The ends were cut back, 4 bases at V and 0 bases at J, with 12 bases in the middle. The CDR3 nucleotides are TGTGCCTGGAATGTACGACGGTTGAACACTGAAGCTTTCTTT. Its protein is CAWNVRRLNTEAFF.

This clonotype was detected only a few times. The rearrangement joins TRBV7-3 to TRBJ2-6; the D is unclear. Germline loops: CDR1 SGHTA, CDR2 FQGTGA. The CDR3 is 16 residues long. V shed 4 bases and J shed 1 base, with 11 bases lying between them. This CDR3 is CASSSSFMSGANVLTF. The CDR3 bases are TGTGCCAGCAGCTCCAGCTTTATGTCTGGGGCCAACGTCCTGACTTTC.

CDR3 residues: CASSLGSSGSQETQYF. The CDR3 region has the DNA TGTGCCAGCAGCTTAGGGTCTAGCGGGTCCCAAGAGACCCAGTACTTC. The chain is built from TRBV7-2 and TRBJ2-5, with 8 bases lining up with TRBD2. This CDR3 is built from 16 residues. The V and J ends lost 1 base and 1 base, in that order; junction bases with no gene match: 5. From germline, CDR1 is SGHTA and CDR2 FQGNSA. The full variable domain, rest sourced from reference TRBV7-2 and TRBJ2-5, is GAGVSQSPSNKVTEKGKDVELRCDPISGHTALYWYRQSLGQGLEFLIYFQGNSAPDKSGLPSDRFSAERTGGSVSTLTIQRTQQEDSAVYLCASSLGSSGSQETQYFGPGTRLLVL.

This clonotype came up a few times. The chain couples TRBV19 to TRBJ1-2; tentatively, D is TRBD1 (5 bases). Per germline, CDR1 LNHDA and CDR2 SQIVND (reference sequence). The CDR3 totals 13 residues. V lost 6 bases, J lost 4 bases, and 12 bases lay in between. In DNA, the CDR3 is TGTGCCAGTAGGCGGAGCAGGGCCTATGGCTACACCTTC. Translated, it gives CASRRSRAYGYTF.

The chain is built from TRBV6-5 and TRBJ1-1, with D unresolved. Trimming left V 7 bases short and J 0 bases short, with 9 bases between. The CDR3 consists of 13 residues. CDR1 and CDR2 (germline): MNHEY, SVGAGI. The CDR3 reads CASTQGMNTEAFF. The CDR3 DNA follows: TGTGCCAGCACTCAAGGTATGAACACTGAAGCTTTCTTT.

The rearrangement joins TRBV20-1 to TRBJ2-5; possible D gene TRBD1, 5 bases. CDR3 length equals 11 residues. Trimming took 4 bases from V and 5 from J, leaving 8 bases between them. The V gene's germline CDR1 is DFQATT and CDR2 SNEGSKA (reference sequence). CDR3 in amino acids: CSAKGQETQYF. For the CDR3, the DNA is TGCAGTGCTAAGGGGCAGGAGACCCAGTACTTC.

The V and J genes are TRBV12-3 or TRBV12-4 and TRBJ2-2; 9 bases map to TRBD2. V dropped 6 bases and J dropped 4; count of bases not matched to a gene: 3. The CDR3 loop spans 14 amino acids. The CDR3 sequence: CASSNSGGTGELFF. The DNA for the CDR3 is TGTGCCAGCAGCAATAGCGGGGGCACCGGGGAGCTGTTTTTT.

The gene calls are TRBV20-1 and TRBJ2-3; D possibly corresponds to TRBD2 (6 bases). The CDR3 spans 13 residues. Germline assignment: CDR1 DFQATT and CDR2 SNEGSKA (reference sequence). The V gene lost 2 bases and the J gene lost 6 bases, with 12 bases spanning the gap. The CDR3 bases are TGCAGTGCTAGAATGAGTCTAGCGGATACGCAGTATTTT. This sequence encodes CSARMSLADTQYF.

This CDR3 reads CASSHSAGTETQYF. As DNA, the CDR3 is TGTGCCAGCAGCCACTCGGCGGGGACGGAGACCCAGTACTTC. The chain uses TRBV6-2 or TRBV6-3 and TRBJ2-5, with D possibly matching TRBD2 (6 bases). The CDR3 totals 14 residues. Trimming stripped 6 bases from V and 5 bases from J, with 16 bases between. Germline loops: CDR1 MNHEY, CDR2 SVGEGT.

This clonotype was observed a few times. This rearrangement joins TRBV7-9 to TRBJ1-2; D not resolved. The CDR3 is 14 residues long. Trimming stripped 3 bases from V and 10 bases from J, with 18 bases between. Germline-derived CDR1 and CDR2 are SEHNR and FQNEAQ (reference sequence). The CDR3 DNA is TGTGCCAGCAGCTTGGCTCAATCTAAGAATTACTACACCTTC. As protein: CASSLAQSKNYYTF.

This clonotype was picked up a small number of times. The V gene is TRBV9, the J gene TRBJ2-1; 14 positions match TRBD2. The CDR3 contains 16 residues. After removal of 4 bases from V and 8 bases from J, the junction contained 8 bases not matched to a gene. Germline loops: CDR1 SGDLS, CDR2 YYNGEE. In DNA form, the CDR3 reads TGTGCCAGCAGCCTCAATAGGGGACTAGCGGGGGATGAGCAGTTCTTC. Its protein is CASSLNRGLAGDEQFF. The whole variable domain, filled in from reference TRBV9 and TRBJ2-1, reads DSGVTQTPKHLITATGQRVTLRCSPRSGDLSVYWYQQSLDQGLQFLIQYYNGEERAKGNILERFSAQQFPDLHSELNLSSLELGDSALYFCASSLNRGLAGDEQFFGPGTRLTVL.

This clonotype was picked up many times. The V gene is TRBV7-9, the J gene TRBJ2-5; D may match TRBD1 or TRBD2 (5 bases each). The germline CDR1 and CDR2 sequences are SEHNR and FQNEAQ (reference sequence). This CDR3 has 13 amino acids. With 5 bases removed from V and 3 bases from J, the gap between germline ends came to 10 bases. DNA of the CDR3: TGTGCCAGCAGCCGGGACGTAGAAGAGACCCAGTACTTC. Its protein is CASSRDVEETQYF. Using reference TRBV7-9 and TRBJ2-5 for the parts outside the CDR3, the full variable domain is DTGVSQNPRHKITKRGQNVTFRCDPISEHNRLYWYRQTLGQGPEFLTYFQNEAQLEKSRLLSDRFSAERPKGSFSTLEIQRTEQGDSAMYLCASSRDVEETQYFGPGTRLLVL.

The sample holds many counts of this clonotype. V and J are TRBV15 and TRBJ2-3; no definite D call. This CDR3 is 14 amino acids long. With 1 base removed from V and 10 bases from J, the gap between germline ends came to 15 bases. Germline CDR1 is LNHNV and CDR2 is YYDKDF (reference sequence). The CDR3 bases are TGTGCCACCAGCAGAGCCCAGTTGTCCGAGGCGCAGTATTTT. Protein: CATSRAQLSEAQYF.

This clonotype was picked up a small number of times. The chain recombines TRBV12-3 or TRBV12-4 with TRBJ2-2, with a tentative D call TRBD2 (7 bases). The CDR3 has 16 residues. The V and J ends lost 6 bases and 0 bases respectively, with 14 bases between them. DNA of the CDR3: TGTGCCAGCAGACCTACGGGGGGCTCGAACACCGGGGAGCTGTTTTTT. It translates to CASRPTGGSNTGELFF.

In its sample, this clonotype was seen many times. V gene TRBV5-6 combines with J gene TRBJ2-1, with D possibly called TRBD1 or TRBD2 (5 bases each). V was clipped by 0 bases and J by 12 bases, with 19 bases between them. CDR3 length: 15 residues. The V gene's germline CDR1 is SGHDT and CDR2 YYEEEE. CDR3 nucleotide sequence: TGTGCCAGCAGCTTGGGGGGCCCGACTAAGAGGGGGCAGTTCTTC. Translation: CASSLGGPTKRGQFF. Full variable domain (remainder filled in from reference TRBV5-6 and TRBJ2-1): DAGVTQSPTHLIKTRGQQVTLRCSPKSGHDTVSWYQQALGQGPQFIFQYYEEEERQRGNFPDRFSGHQFPNYSSELNVNALLLGDSALYLCASSLGGPTKRGQFFGPGTRLTVL.

The chain has TRBV5-1 and TRBJ2-5, with 9 bases fitting TRBD1. The V segment lost 7 bases and the J segment 4 bases; nucleotides outside the gene matches: 11. This CDR3 region has 15 residues. Germline CDR1 is SGHRS and CDR2 is YFSETQ. The CDR3 protein is CASRPAGTGLETQYF. The CDR3 DNA reads as TGCGCCAGCCGTCCAGCCGGGACAGGGTTAGAGACCCAGTACTTC.

Ten or more counts support this clonotype. CDR3 sequence: CASSQPMFTDTQYF. As DNA, the CDR3 is TGTGCCAGCAGCCAGCCGATGTTCACAGATACGCAGTATTTT. This chain uses TRBV3-1 with TRBJ2-3; D is ambiguous. V gave up 3 bases and J gave up 2 bases, with 9 bases separating them. Per germline, CDR1 LGHDT and CDR2 YNNKEL (reference sequence). The CDR3 has 14 residues.

Only a few counts were recorded for this clonotype. The rearrangement uses TRBV7-2 and TRBJ2-7; no clear D gene. Germline CDR1 is SGHTA and CDR2 is FQGNSA. This CDR3 is 15 amino acids long. Trimming left V 5 bases short and J 3 bases short, with 17 bases between. The DNA of the CDR3 is TGTGCCAGCAGCACGCCCACAGCAGGCCGCTACGAGCAGTACTTC. As protein: CASSTPTAGRYEQYF.

The rearrangement joins TRBV24-1 to TRBJ2-1, with TRBD1 matching 10 bases. The CDR3 is 15 residues long. Germline CDR1 KGHDR, CDR2 SFDVKD. V gave up 4 bases and J gave up 8 bases; unmatched junction bases: 7. The CDR3 DNA follows: TGTGCCACCAGTGACCCCGGACAGGGGGGAGATGAGCAGTTCTTC. Translated: CATSDPGQGGDEQFF.

This clonotype was picked up many times. The chain carries TRBV3-2 and TRBJ2-1. TRBV3-2 is a documented pseudogene. The CDR3 sequence is 15 residues long. For the CDR3, the DNA is TGTGCCAGCAGCCAAGATCCGGTGGCGTACAATGAGCAGTTCTTC. Protein sequence: CASSQDPVAYNEQFF.

This clonotype was seen a handful of times. The chain employs TRBV7-2 and TRBJ1-2; D might be TRBD1 (5 bases). The length of the CDR3 is 16 residues. Between the trimmed V and J ends, which lost 7 bases and 3 bases, there was a span of 21 bases. The germline V gene encodes CDR1 SGHTA and CDR2 FQGNSA. CDR3 bases: TGTGCCAGCACCCACCCGGGTGGGGCTGAATACTATGGCTACACCTTC. This gives the protein CASTHPGGAEYYGYTF.

This clonotype appeared many times. CDR3 in amino acids: CASSDLGQPYNEQFF. CDR3 bases: TGTGCCAGCAGTGATTTGGGGCAGCCATACAATGAGCAGTTCTTC. The chain links TRBV2 to TRBJ2-1, with D perhaps matching TRBD1 (5 bases). V dropped 3 bases and J dropped 4 bases, with 13 bases sitting between them. The CDR3 length is 15 residues. Germline CDR1 and CDR2: SNHLY and FYNNEI.

This clonotype was observed many times. The rearrangement joins TRBV29-1 to TRBJ2-3; unclear D gene. Germline V gives CDR1 SQVTM, CDR2 ANQGSEA. V was cut by 7 bases and J by 4 bases, with 9 bases left in between. The CDR3 spans 11 residues. As DNA, the CDR3 is TGCAGCGAGGTTCGGGCAGATACGCAGTATTTT. Its translation is CSEVRADTQYF.

The rearrangement uses TRBV29-1 and TRBJ1-2; 7 positions agree with TRBD1. The CDR3 extends over 13 amino acids. Looked up from germline, CDR1 is SQVTM and CDR2 is ANQGSEA. After removal of 6 bases from V and 5 bases from J, the junction contained 9 bases not matched to a gene. The CDR3 spells CSVQGGARYGYTF. CDR3 sequence (DNA): TGCAGCGTCCAAGGGGGCGCCCGGTATGGCTACACCTTC.

This clonotype was found a few times. The CDR3 sequence is CASSQAGVTGELFF. The CDR3 DNA reads as TGTGCCAGCAGCCAAGCGGGGGTCACCGGGGAGCTGTTTTTT. This chain links TRBV4-2 with TRBJ2-2; D might be TRBD2 (6 bases). Trimming stripped 1 base from V and 4 bases from J, with 7 bases between. This CDR3 has 14 residues. Germline CDR1 is LGHNA and CDR2 is YNFKEQ.

This clonotype was seen a handful of times. This chain links TRBV5-4 with TRBJ2-3; D gene uncertain. V was clipped by 0 bases and J by 0 bases, with 8 bases between them. CDR1 and CDR2 (germline): SGHNT, YYREEE (reference sequence). This CDR3 has 15 residues. Written as DNA, the CDR3 is TGTGCCAGCAGCTTGGCAGTCCTAAGCACAGATACGCAGTATTTT. Translated: CASSLAVLSTDTQYF.

The chain employs TRBV30 and TRBJ2-2; D unresolved. This CDR3 spans 11 amino acids. With 5 bases removed from V and 5 bases from J, the gap between germline ends came to 6 bases. Germline lookup yields CDR1 GTSNPN and CDR2 SVGIG (reference sequence). CDR3 DNA sequence: TGTGCCTGGGCTAGAACCGGGGAGCTGTTTTTT. It translates to CAWARTGELFF. Drawing the rest from reference TRBV30 and TRBJ2-2, the complete variable domain is SQTIHQWPATLVQPVGSPLSLECTVEGTSNPNLYWYRQAAGRGLQLLFYSVGIGQISSEVPQNLSASRPQDRQFILSSKKLLLSDSGFYLCAWARTGELFFGEGSRLTVL.

This clonotype has more than one count but fewer than ten. The chain links TRBV20-1 to TRBJ1-2, with 9 positions matching TRBD1. V shed 4 bases and J 6 bases; nucleotides not matched to a gene: 15. There are 16 residues in the CDR3. CDR1 is DFQATT, CDR2 SNEGSKA, per germline (reference sequence). The CDR3 reads CSANRGFEGQGHGYTF. The CDR3 DNA reads as TGCAGTGCTAATCGGGGCTTTGAGGGACAGGGACATGGCTACACCTTC.

This clonotype was detected a few times. The rearrangement joins TRBV6-6 to TRBJ1-1, with 7 bases identical to TRBD1. Germline CDR1 and CDR2: MNHNY and SVGAGI (reference sequence). This CDR3 comprises 18 residues. Germline trimming cut 5 bases from V and 0 bases from J; bases unmatched to any gene: 15. The CDR3 DNA reads as TGTGCCAGCAGTCTGAGACAGGGAGGTGCGCTGATGAACACTGAAGCTTTCTTT. This translates into CASSLRQGGALMNTEAFF.